The clone carrying this T cell receptor (beta chain) was picked up many times. Time point meaning: newly diagnosed GD, antithyroid drugs for less than 3 months. Construction of the TCR library relied on RNA isolated from PBMCs. The sample is drawn from a study of regulatory T cells in long-lasting Graves disease. The wider study: Graves' patients, diagnosed recently, had received antithyroid drugs under 3 months.

With iRepertoire HTBI primers and Arm-PCR of CDR3 regions, TCR beta libraries were built. TCRdb recomputed calls from the multiplex PCR reads with MiXCR, one row per CDR3 protein. This sample carries around 360,000 distinct CDR3 sequences, 15% to 20% of them seen once, and the ten largest clones take around 20%. The CDR3 runs 14 residues. The germline V and J ends were trimmed by 1 base and 7 bases, with 8 bases remaining between them. The germline V gene encodes CDR1 LGHDT and CDR2 YNNKEL (reference sequence). These same records also appear under a second study, on T cells in Graves' hyperthyroidism and ophthalmopathy. As that study records: During a first-round RT-PCR of the TCR CDR3, the HTBI primer set was used.

The chain couples TRBV3-1 to TRBJ1-6; a weak D match, TRBD1 (5 bases). The sequencing used peripheral blood mononuclear cells (PBMCs), collected at new diagnosis, from a patient treated with antithyroid drugs. The TCR comes from a woman aged 18-35 years with Graves disease. This CDR3 is CASSQVEGNSPLHF. In nucleotides, the CDR3 is TGTGCCAGCAGCCAAGTCGAGGGGAATTCACCCCTCCACTTT.